This T cell receptor beta chain comes out of a study of glioma-infiltrating T cells after dendritic cell vaccination (dated by TCRdb to 2016 to 2017). About the full investigation: A cohort of 15 glioblastoma patients from Phase I and II dendritic cell vaccination trials was included, of whom 9 were newly diagnosed and 6 had recurrent disease. Patients received autologous tumor lysate-pulsed dendritic cell vaccination between about 2003 and 2013. To make the vaccine, monocyte-derived dendritic cells were cultured for about seven days with IL-4 and GM-CSF and then pulsed overnight with autologous tumor lysate. Patients received three intradermal dendritic cell vaccine injections at biweekly intervals in the arm below the axilla. In glioblastoma patients vaccinated with dendritic cells, deep sequencing of TCR beta CDR3 regions served to measure tumor-infiltrating lymphocyte content and to compare repertoires between tumor and blood. Survival after dendritic cell vaccination was correlated with TCR sequencing metrics such as TIL content and the overlap between tumor and blood repertoires.

The CDR3 covers 16 residues, taking in both the cysteine and the phenylalanine. Only the CDR3 DNA stays, 48 bases, in frame from base 1. V is pared back by 3 bases and J by 3 bases, with 16 bases lying between the germline termini. Sequences SGDLS (CDR1) and YYNGEE (CDR2) are obtained from the germline V gene. Using the immunoSEQ assay, TCRB CDR3 regions were amplified from roughly 1.8 micrograms of genomic DNA, or from all available DNA when less than that was on hand. For multiplex PCR, 60 forward primers for TCR V beta segments and 13 reverse primers for J beta segments were used. Synthetic control templates were spiked into each sample at limiting dilution to estimate reads per starting template. The Illumina HiSeq System generated sequencing reads of 87 bp. Per the source publication's procedure: PCR and sequencing errors were removed by a nearest neighbor algorithm that merged closely related sequences. TCR overlap was defined as the percentage of unique tumor TCR beta sequences that were also found in the peripheral blood of the same patient. The table was pulled from immuneACCESS by TCRdb, which kept in-frame rearrangements only. Such tables lose some clones; where checked, under half of the loss comes from unresolved V genes, and the rest has no known cause. The DNA was the basis for D and trimming; V, J and clone size are from that table. This sample lists more than 70,000 clones; more than 75% were detected once. The ten most abundant clones make up approximately 2.2% of the sample.

Beyond this particular receptor, the publication reports: TCR clonality showed no direct relationship with survival, which suggests that a diverse polyclonal response may be important. The response model built on TCR overlap across three groups was characterized as speculative, with prospective validation still needed. Higher estimated pretreatment TIL content predicted longer time to progression and overall survival after dendritic cell vaccination. The cohort was small and heterogeneous, with few patients having full blood and tumor sets and even fewer initial-recurrent tumor pairs.

The sample's time point label is to be understood as: after dendritic cell vaccination, including at tumor progression/relapse. Patients were selected on the basis of adequate residual fresh-frozen tumor tissue and more than two years of available survival data. Molecular status otherwise varied across the glioblastoma patients, but none of them carried an isocitrate dehydrogenase mutation. PBMC were collected before vaccination, two weeks after the third vaccination, and at tumor progression if tumor progression occurred. The Qiagen DNeasy Blood extraction Kit was used for extraction of genomic DNA. This clone was detected a few times. Its antigen remains unidentified. Base qualities were left out, and no much larger clone turns up one base away.

The TCR originated in a human donor with glioblastoma. The V gene is TRBV9 and the J gene is TRBJ2-1; the best D guess is TRBD2, with 7 bases matching. This sample comprised blood, obtained after dendritic cell vaccination. Here the CDR3 is given as CASSAGGGRIYNEQFF. In nucleotides, the sequence is TGTGCCAGCAGCGCGGGGGGCGGGAGAATCTACAATGAGCAGTTCTTC.